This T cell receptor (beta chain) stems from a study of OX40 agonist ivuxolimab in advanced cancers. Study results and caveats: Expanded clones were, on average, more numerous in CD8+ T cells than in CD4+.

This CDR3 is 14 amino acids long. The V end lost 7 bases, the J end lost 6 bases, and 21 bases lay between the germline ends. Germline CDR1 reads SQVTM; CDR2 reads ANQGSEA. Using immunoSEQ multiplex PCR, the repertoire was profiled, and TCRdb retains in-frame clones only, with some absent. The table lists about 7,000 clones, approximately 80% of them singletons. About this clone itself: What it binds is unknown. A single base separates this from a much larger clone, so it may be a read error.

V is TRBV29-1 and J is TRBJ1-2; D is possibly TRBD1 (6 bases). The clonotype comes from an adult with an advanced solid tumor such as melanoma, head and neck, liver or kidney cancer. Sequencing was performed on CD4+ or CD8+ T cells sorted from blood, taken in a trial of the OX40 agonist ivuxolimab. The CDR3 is CSAVDERGLDGYTF. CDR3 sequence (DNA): TGCAGCGCGGTCGACGAACGGGGGCTGGATGGCTACACCTTC.